This TCR beta chain is from a study of neoadjuvant anti-PD-1 for oral cavity cancer. TCRdb's copy holds only in-frame clones and misses some; the assay was immunoSEQ multiplex PCR. The sample consists of around 60,000 clones, more than 65% of them appearing once. General study points: Post-nivolumab, blood T cell clonality was significantly elevated in non-responders.

This clone was detected once. Its antigen remains unidentified. The CDR3 totals 15 residues. V trimming: 2 bases; J trimming: 1 base; junction bases outside the gene matches: 3. In germline, CDR1 is SQVTM, CDR2 ANQGSEA. The receptor was derived from a person aged 35-79 years with oral cavity squamous cell carcinoma. This chain connects TRBV29-1 to TRBJ2-5; 11 bases fit TRBD2. The sample was PBMCs, taken before nivolumab (anti-PD-1) treatment. CDR3 sequence reads: CSVETGLAAQETQYF. The CDR3 nucleotides are TGCAGCGTTGAAACGGGACTAGCGGCCCAAGAGACCCAGTACTTC.